Only a few counts were recorded for the clone carrying this T cell receptor (beta chain). Its antigen is unknown. The source of the sample is a study of T-cell memory formation after mild COVID-19. The wider study: The TCR clusters were mostly specific to one donor.

Each CDR3 protein is one row after TCRdb ran MiXCR on the 5' RACE reads. The table has 300,000 to 400,000 distinct CDR3 sequences, around 20% seen once. Study findings and constraints: For contracting clones, CD4+ ones sat mainly in CM and EM, CD8+ in EMRA. Certain responding clones were present in pre-infection memory, suggesting participation of cross-reactive memory. Clonal second-wave expansions that peaked on day 37 had unconfirmed SARS-CoV-2 specificity.

In germline, CDR1 is ENHRY, CDR2 SYGVKD. V gave up 4 bases and J gave up 9 bases, with 16 bases separating them. The CDR3 length is 14 residues. The gene calls are TRBV10-3 and TRBJ2-1; possible D gene TRBD2, 6 bases. Sequenced material: PBMCs or a T cell subset sorted from them (not recorded which). The source is an adult woman who had mild COVID-19 (a few samples of this study predate the infection). Cell type and time point are not known. DNA of the CDR3: TGTGCCATCAGTGGATCGCGGGATAGCGGTGAGCAGTTCTTC. Amino acid sequence: CAISGSRDSGEQFF.